The 8 T cell receptor beta chains below all came from one sample that was sequenced in a study of neurological immune-mediated disorders. Each CDR3 protein gets one entry after TCRdb re-called the 5' RACE reads with MiXCR. The sample consists of 40,000 to 55,000 distinct CDR3 sequences, 4.5% to 7% of them appearing once. The sequenced sample consisted of CD4+ T cells from blood. The receptors shown here come from a woman aged 18-35 years with multiple sclerosis.

This clonotype was detected ten times or more. The gene calls are TRBV7-3 and TRBJ2-5; D might be TRBD1 (6 bases). V lost 1 base, J lost 5 bases, and 8 bases lay in between. This CDR3 is 13 amino acids long. Germline V CDR1 and CDR2: SGHTA, FQGTGA. Here the CDR3 reads CASSLNQGETQYF. For the CDR3, the DNA is TGTGCCAGCAGCTTAAATCAGGGGGAGACCCAGTACTTC. Supplemented by reference TRBV7-3 and TRBJ2-5, the full variable domain reads GAGVSQTPSNKVTEKGKYVELRCDPISGHTALYWYRQSLGQGPEFLIYFQGTGAADDSGLPNDRFFAVRPEGSVSTLKIQRTERGDSAVYLCASSLNQGETQYFGPGTRLLVL.

There are many counts of this clonotype. CDR3 DNA: TGCGCCAGCAGCGAAGGCCTCGGAGGCACTGAAGCTTTCTTT. Translating it yields CASSEGLGGTEAFF. V gene TRBV5-1 combines with J gene TRBJ1-1, with D unclear. Germline V gives CDR1 SGHRS, CDR2 YFSETQ. V was clipped by 4 bases and J by 4 bases, with 14 bases between them. CDR3 length: 14 amino acids.

The rearrangement uses TRBV25-1 and TRBJ2-7; 8 nucleotides line up with TRBD2. Germline V lookup: CDR1 MGHDK, CDR2 SYGVNS. The V segment lost 4 bases and the J segment 0 bases; nucleotides outside the gene matches: 2. This CDR3 spans 14 amino acids. In DNA, the CDR3 is TGTGCCAGCAGTGGGACTAGCAACTCCTACGAGCAGTACTTC. Protein sequence: CASSGTSNSYEQYF.

This clonotype was picked up many times. The chain carries TRBV12-3 or TRBV12-4 and TRBJ2-7, with no clear D. There are 14 residues in the CDR3. Trimming left V 7 bases short and J 2 bases short, with 15 bases between. The CDR3 here is CASTPGGKTYEQYF. CDR3 DNA: TGTGCCAGCACCCCCGGTGGGAAAACCTACGAGCAGTACTTC.

This clonotype was counted at least ten times. CDR3 sequence reads: CASSPQGTYGYTF. CDR3 DNA: TGTGCCAGCAGCCCCCAGGGGACCTATGGCTACACCTTC. The chain links TRBV7-2 to TRBJ1-2, with D possibly TRBD1 on 6 matching bases. The CDR3 has 13 residues. V was pared by 5 bases and J by 4 bases, with 11 bases between. Germline V gene sequence: CDR1 SGHTA, CDR2 FQGNSA. The full variable domain, completed using reference TRBV7-2 and TRBJ1-2, is GAGVSQSPSNKVTEKGKDVELRCDPISGHTALYWYRQSLGQGLEFLIYFQGNSAPDKSGLPSDRFSAERTGGSVSTLTIQRTQQEDSAVYLCASSPQGTYGYTFGSGTRLTVV.

This clonotype has ten or more counts. This chain uses TRBV20-1 with TRBJ2-3; 8 bases agree with TRBD1. Looked up from germline, CDR1 is DFQATT and CDR2 is SNEGSKA (reference sequence). The V segment lost 6 bases and the J segment 14 bases; nucleotides outside the gene matches: 7. This CDR3 has 10 amino acids. The CDR3 DNA sequence: TGCAGTGCCTGGGGGACAGGCCTGTATTTT. As protein: CSAWGTGLYF.

This clonotype was detected ten times or more. The V call is TRBV29-1, the J call TRBJ1-2; D unresolved. This CDR3 spans 13 amino acids. Germline V gives CDR1 SQVTM, CDR2 ANQGSEA. V lost 4 bases, J lost 3 bases, and 12 bases lay in between. The CDR3 region has the DNA TGCAGCGTTGGTCGCGGAGGAGACTATGGCTACACCTTC. Protein sequence: CSVGRGGDYGYTF. The whole variable domain, filled in from reference TRBV29-1 and TRBJ1-2, reads SAVISQKPSRDICQRGTSLTIQCQVDSQVTMMFWYRQQPGQSLTLIATANQGSEATYESGFVIDKFPISRPNLTFSTLTVSNMSPEDSSIYLCSVGRGGDYGYTFGSGTRLTVV.

There are many counts of this clonotype. V is TRBV5-1 and J is TRBJ2-2, with unresolved D. CDR3 length: 16 amino acids. V lost 9 bases, J lost 1 base, and 19 bases lay in between. The germline gives CDR1 SGHRS, CDR2 YFSETQ. CDR3 region: CATQSGRSLNTGELFF. The CDR3 DNA is TGCGCCACCCAATCTGGCAGGAGCCTGAACACCGGGGAGCTGTTTTTT. Based on the CDR3 plus reference TRBV5-1 and TRBJ2-2, the full variable domain is KAGVTQTPRYLIKTRGQQVTLSCSPISGHRSVSWYQQTPGQGLQFLFEYFSETQRNKGNFPGRFSGRQFSNSRSEMNVSTLELGDSALYLCATQSGRSLNTGELFFGEGSRLTVL.